This T cell receptor beta chain appears in the sequencing data of a study of patients and donors after allogeneic stem cell transplantation. Trimming stripped 4 bases from V and 3 bases from J, with 16 bases between. The CDR3 runs 15 residues. MiXCR, run by TCRdb on the RT-PCR reads, gives a single entry per CDR3 protein. The sample lists roughly 960,000 distinct CDR3 sequences, about 20% occurring once. The sequencing input was blood, either unsorted or a sorted T cell fraction (not recorded which). J is TRBJ2-7 and V is TRBV12-3 or TRBV12-4; perhaps TRBD2 as D (6 bases). This clonotype was obtained from a human donor who was either an allogeneic HSCT recipient or a stem cell or donor lymphocyte infusion donor (not recorded which). It is not recorded whose cells these are; they may come from a transplant donor. The DNA of the CDR3 is TGTGCCAGCAGTTACTCCCGGGGGACGGACTACGAGCAGTACTTC. This codes for CASSYSRGTDYEQYF.